The sequence of this T cell receptor (beta chain) was determined in a study of T cell repertoires in cytomegalovirus infection. Overall study: Based on public TCR beta signatures, there were indications of CMV infection and of a matching HLA type.

The study, taken as a whole, reports: Carriers of CMV and the relevant HLA type were discriminated by public TCR beta frequency. Across the ex vivo response, the dominant clonotypes were HLA-C-restricted CMV-specific TCR beta clonotypes.

TCRdb independently ran MiXCR on the reads; one entry per CDR3 protein. The table shows 150,000 to 200,000 distinct CDR3 sequences, with roughly 27% occurring only once. CDR3 length: 15 residues. Germline loops: CDR1 ENHRY, CDR2 SYGVKD. A remark on this clonotype: Its antigen is not identified. This may be a read error, as it is one base from a much larger clone.

The source is a human donor in good health (CMV status not recorded). Some clones in this sample may be carry-over from other donors' samples. This sequence joins TRBV10-3 and TRBJ1-1; TRBD1 matches at 7 bases. Sequencing was done on a sample of PBMCs. The CDR3 region has the DNA TGTACCATCAAGACGGGGCAGGGGGTAGGCACTGAAGCTTTCTTT. The encoded protein is CTIKTGQGVGTEAFF.